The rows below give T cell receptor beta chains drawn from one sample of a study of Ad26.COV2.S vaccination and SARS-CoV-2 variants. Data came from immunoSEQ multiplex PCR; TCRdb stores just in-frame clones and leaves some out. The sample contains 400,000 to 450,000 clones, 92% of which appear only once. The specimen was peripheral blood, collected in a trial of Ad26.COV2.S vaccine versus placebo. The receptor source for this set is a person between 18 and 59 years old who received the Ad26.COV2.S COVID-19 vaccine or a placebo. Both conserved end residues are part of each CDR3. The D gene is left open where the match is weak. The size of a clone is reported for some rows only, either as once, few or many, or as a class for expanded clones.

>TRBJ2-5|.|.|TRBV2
CASSPSGTSNTQYF
TGTGCCAGCAGCCCCTCCGGGACCTCGAATACCCAGTACTTC
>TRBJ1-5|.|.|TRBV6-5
CASSRDLHNQPQHF
TGTGCCAGCAGCCGGGACCTACACAATCAGCCCCAGCATTTT
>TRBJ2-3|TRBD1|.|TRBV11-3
CASSPRAGGDDTQYF
TGTGCCAGCAGTCCTCGGGCAGGGGGCGACGATACGCAGTATTTT
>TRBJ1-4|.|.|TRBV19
CASRPTEMNEKLFF
TGTGCCAGTAGACCGACGGAGATGAATGAAAAACTGTTTTTT
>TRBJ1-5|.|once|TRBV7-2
CASSLESGEGQPQHF
TGTGCCAGCAGCTTAGAGTCCGGGGAAGGTCAGCCCCAGCATTTT
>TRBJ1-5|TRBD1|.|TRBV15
CATTKLGTGGFNQPQHF
TGTGCCACCACAAAATTAGGGACAGGGGGTTTCAATCAGCCCCAGCATTTT
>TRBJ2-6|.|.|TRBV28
CASRTPSGANVLTF
TGTGCCAGCCGTACGCCCTCTGGGGCCAACGTCCTGACTTTC
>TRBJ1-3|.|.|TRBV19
CASSPDSGNTIYF
TGTGCCAGTAGTCCGGACTCTGGAAACACCATATATTTT
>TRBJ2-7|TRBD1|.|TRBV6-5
CASSHGTASSYEQYF
TGTGCCAGCAGCCATGGGACAGCCAGCTCCTACGAGCAGTACTTC
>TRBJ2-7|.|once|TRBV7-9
CASSLPGPSYEQYF
TGTGCCAGCAGCCTCCCGGGGCCCAGCTACGAGCAGTACTTC
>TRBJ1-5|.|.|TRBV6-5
CASSRGGSNQPQHF
TGTGCCAGCAGTCGAGGGGGGAGCAATCAGCCCCAGCATTTT
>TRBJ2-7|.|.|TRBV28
CASSYRLASNSYEQYF
TGTGCCAGCAGTTACCGGCTAGCCAGTAACTCCTACGAGCAGTACTTC
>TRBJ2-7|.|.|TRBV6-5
CASGLQGSAYEQYF
TGTGCCAGTGGATTACAGGGAAGCGCCTACGAGCAGTACTTC
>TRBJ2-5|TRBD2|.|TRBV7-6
CASSSGTSGGPGQETQYF
TGTGCCAGCAGCTCGGGGACTAGCGGGGGGCCGGGCCAAGAGACCCAGTACTTC
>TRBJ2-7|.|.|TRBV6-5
CASYGGNEQYF
TGTGCCAGTTATGGGGGAAACGAGCAGTACTTC